The entry below describes one T cell receptor beta chain. The sample belongs to a study of cytomegalovirus exposure and HLA in healthy donors. PCR was performed using 60 Vbeta and 13 Jbeta primers. TCRdb's copy holds only in-frame clones and misses some; the assay was immunoSEQ multiplex PCR. The data hold 150,000 to 200,000 clones, with about 81% observed a single time. J gave up 5 bases and V 4 bases, and 6 bases lay outside the gene matches. Germline V gene data show CDR1 as SGHNT and CDR2 as YENEEA. The CDR3 length is 15 residues. The sequenced sample was PBMCs. The chain has TRBV11-3 and TRBJ2-2, with TRBD1 matching 8 bases. This receptor was identified in a man between 18 and 35 years old in good health and CMV-seronegative. Here the CDR3 DNA reads TGTGCCAGCAGCTCGACAGGGGTTGGGACCGGGGAGCTGTTTTTT. This gives the protein CASSSTGVGTGELFF.